This T cell receptor beta chain originates from a study of OX40 agonist ivuxolimab in advanced cancers. On the study more broadly: Roughly two fifths of patients had received prior checkpoint inhibitor therapy. Partial responses were seen in three patients, one with hepatocellular carcinoma and two with cutaneous melanoma.

Libraries were prepared by immunoSEQ multiplex PCR; TCRdb keeps only in-frame clonotypes and omits some of them. This table has 70,000 to 95,000 clones, approximately 86% appearing once. General study results and limits: At 0.1 to 3.0 mg/kg, CD4+ and CD8+ blood T cells expanded clonally by week 6.

Germline lookup yields CDR1 SGHDT and CDR2 YYEEEE. The CDR3 runs 15 residues. After removal of 0 bases from V and 6 bases from J, the junction contained 9 bases not matched to a gene. Concerning this clone: Its antigen is still unknown.

Prior autoimmune disease or systemic immunosuppression barred patients. This TCR came from an adult with an advanced solid tumor such as melanoma, head and neck, liver or kidney cancer. Sequences were derived from CD4+ or CD8+ T cells sorted from blood, sampled in a trial of the OX40 agonist ivuxolimab. The chain carries TRBV5-6 and TRBJ2-7, with 7 bases fitting TRBD1. The DNA of the CDR3 is TGTGCCAGCAGCTTGGGACCTAGGACAGGCGGCGAGCAGTACTTC. It translates to CASSLGPRTGGEQYF.